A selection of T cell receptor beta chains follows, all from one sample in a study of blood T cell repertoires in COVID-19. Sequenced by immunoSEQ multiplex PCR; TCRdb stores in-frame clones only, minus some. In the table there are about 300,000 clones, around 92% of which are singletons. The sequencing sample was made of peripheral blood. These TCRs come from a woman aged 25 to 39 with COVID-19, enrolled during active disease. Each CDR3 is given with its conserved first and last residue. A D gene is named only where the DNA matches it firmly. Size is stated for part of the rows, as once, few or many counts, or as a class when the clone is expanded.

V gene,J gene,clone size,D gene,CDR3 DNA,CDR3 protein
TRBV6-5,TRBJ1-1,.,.,TGTGCCAGCAGGACCGGGACACAGATTGAAGCTTTCTTT,CASRTGTQIEAFF
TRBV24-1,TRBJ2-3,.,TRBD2,TGTGCCACCAGTGATTCCCTCGAGCGGGGGCCCACAGATACGCAGTATTTT,CATSDSLERGPTDTQYF
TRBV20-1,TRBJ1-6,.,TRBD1,TGCAGTGCTAGTGCCCACAGGGGCAGGAATTCACCCCTCCACTTT,CSASAHRGRNSPLHF
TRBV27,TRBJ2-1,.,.,TGTGCCAGCAGTGCCGTGACAGCCTACAATGAGCAGTTCTTC,CASSAVTAYNEQFF
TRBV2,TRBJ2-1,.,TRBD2,TGTGCCAGTTTGAGCGGGAACAATGAGCAGTTCTTC,CASLSGNNEQFF
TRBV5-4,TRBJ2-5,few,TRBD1,TGTGCCAGCAGTCCCGGGACAGGGGAAGAGACCCAGTACTTC,CASSPGTGEETQYF
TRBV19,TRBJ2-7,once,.,TGTGCCAGTAGTATGAGATCCCTGGGCCACGAGCAGTACTTC,CASSMRSLGHEQYF
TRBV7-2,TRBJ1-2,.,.,TGTGCCAGCAGCTTAGGGGCAGGGGTTTATGGCTACACCTTC,CASSLGAGVYGYTF
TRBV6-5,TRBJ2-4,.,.,TGTGCCAGCAGTTATATTCGAGGTTCGAACATTCAGTACTTC,CASSYIRGSNIQYF
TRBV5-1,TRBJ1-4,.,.,TGCGCCAGCAGCTTGCTTTCACCGGAGGAAAAACTGTTTTTT,CASSLLSPEEKLFF
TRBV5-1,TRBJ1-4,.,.,TGCGCCAGCAGCTTGTCGTCAGGACAGTCGGCCCCTAAACTGTTTTTT,CASSLSSGQSAPKLFF
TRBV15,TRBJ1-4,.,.,TGTGCCACCAGAAGAGATCAGTCCAGGGAAGAAAAACTGTTTTTT,CATRRDQSREEKLFF
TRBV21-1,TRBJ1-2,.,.,TGTGCCAGCTACCACACGACGGGACAGGGAATAAATGGCTACACCTTC,CASYHTTGQGINGYTF
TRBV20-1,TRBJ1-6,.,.,TGCAGTGCTAGTGATCCGACAGTACCGAATTCACCCCTCCACTTT,CSASDPTVPNSPLHF
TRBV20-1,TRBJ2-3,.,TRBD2,TGCAGTGCTAGTATAGTGGCGGGGGGGTTAGATACGCAGTATTTT,CSASIVAGGLDTQYF
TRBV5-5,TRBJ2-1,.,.,TGTGCCAGCAGCTTGGTCCCAGGGGTTAACAATGAGCAGTTCTTC,CASSLVPGVNNEQFF
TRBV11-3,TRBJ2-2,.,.,TGTGCCAGCAGCTTGGGTTTTCGGGCCGGGGAGCTGTTTTTT,CASSLGFRAGELFF
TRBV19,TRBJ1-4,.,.,TGTGCCAGTAGTACAGGGTCAACTAATGAAAAACTGTTTTTT,CASSTGSTNEKLFF
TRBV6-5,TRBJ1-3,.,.,TGTGCCAGCATGACAGACAGTTACTCTGGAAACACCATATATTTT,CASMTDSYSGNTIYF
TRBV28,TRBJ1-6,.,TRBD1,TGTGCCAGCAGTTCCGGACAGGGAGGATCACCCCTCCACTTT,CASSSGQGGSPLHF
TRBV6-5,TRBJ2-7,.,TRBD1,TGTGCCAGCAGCGGGACAGGGGGGCAGGAGCAGTACTTC,CASSGTGGQEQYF
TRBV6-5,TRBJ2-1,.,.,TGTGCCAGCAGTTACTCGAAGTTACCCCGGAGCAATGAGCAGTTCTTC,CASSYSKLPRSNEQFF
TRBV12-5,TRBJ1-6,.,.,TGTGCTAGTGGTTTGGACAGGGTTTCACCCCTCCACTTT,CASGLDRVSPLHF
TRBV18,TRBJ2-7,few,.,TGTGCCAGCTCACCAAATCGGAGGGACGAGCAGTACTTC,CASSPNRRDEQYF
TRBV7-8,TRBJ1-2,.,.,TGTGCCAGCACCACCACGGCAGGGGCGCCCAACTATGGCTACACCTTC,CASTTTAGAPNYGYTF
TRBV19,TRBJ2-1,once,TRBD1,TGTGCCAGTAGTCCTACCGGGACAGGGGTGAATGAGCAGTTCTTC,CASSPTGTGVNEQFF
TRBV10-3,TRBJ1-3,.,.,TGTGCCAGTAGACTAGGCTCTGGAAACACCATATATTTT,CASRLGSGNTIYF
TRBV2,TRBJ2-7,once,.,TGTGCCAGCAGCAACGGAATACGACTCGAGCAGTACTTC,CASSNGIRLEQYF
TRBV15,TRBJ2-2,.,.,TGTGCCACCAGCAGAGTTTTTCAGGCCGGGGAGCTGTTTTTT,CATSRVFQAGELFF
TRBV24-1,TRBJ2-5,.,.,TGTGCCACCAGTGATTTTACGGGGAGGGGGGAGACCCAGTACTTC,CATSDFTGRGETQYF
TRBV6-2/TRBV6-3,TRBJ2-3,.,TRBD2,TGTGCCAGCAGTTCACTAGCGGAGAAGACAGATACGCAGTATTTT,CASSSLAEKTDTQYF
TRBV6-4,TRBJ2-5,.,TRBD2,TGTGCCAGCAGTCAACTAGCGGGGGAAGAGACCCAGTACTTC,CASSQLAGEETQYF
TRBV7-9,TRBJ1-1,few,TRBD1,TGTGCCAGCAGCCCGGGGACAGGGTCTCTGAACACTGAAGCTTTCTTT,CASSPGTGSLNTEAFF
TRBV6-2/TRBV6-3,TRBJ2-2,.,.,TGTGCCAGCAGTTACGGGGGGTCCGGGGAGCTGTTTTTT,CASSYGGSGELFF
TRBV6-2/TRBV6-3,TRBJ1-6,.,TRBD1,TGTGCCAGCAGTCCGCCTCAGGGGGAAAGGCCCCTCCACTTT,CASSPPQGERPLHF
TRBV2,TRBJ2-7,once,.,TGTGCCAGCAGGCCGGGTTCCTACGAGCAGTACTTC,CASRPGSYEQYF
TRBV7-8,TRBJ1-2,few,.,TGTGCCAGCAGCTTAAAATCCTTCAGGGTAGGCGACTATGGCTACACCTTC,CASSLKSFRVGDYGYTF
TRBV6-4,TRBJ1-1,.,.,TGTGCCACCGAGTGTGCGAACACTGAAGCTTTCTTT,CATECANTEAFF
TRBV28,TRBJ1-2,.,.,TGTGCCAGCGGGGGGGGAGGTGGAGGCTACACCTTC,CASGGGGGGYTF
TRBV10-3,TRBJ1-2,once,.,TGTGCCATCAGTGCGGGGGCGGGGGACAACTATGGCTACACCTTC,CAISAGAGDNYGYTF
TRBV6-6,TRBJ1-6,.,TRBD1,TGTGCCAGCAGTTACAACAGGGGGCGCTATAATTCACCCCTCCACTTT,CASSYNRGRYNSPLHF
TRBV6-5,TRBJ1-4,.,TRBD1,TGTGCCAGCAGTACAGGGGTCCAGGAAAAACTGTTTTTT,CASSTGVQEKLFF
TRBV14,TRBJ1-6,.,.,TGTGCCAGCAGCCAAAGTAGCAGGGAGGCTGGAACCTATAATTCACCCCTCCACTTT,CASSQSSREAGTYNSPLHF
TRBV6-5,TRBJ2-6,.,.,TGTGCCAGCGGGGGCGCTGGGGCCAACGTCCTGACTTTC,CASGGAGANVLTF
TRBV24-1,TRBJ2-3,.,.,TGTGCCACCAGTTTCCAGGGGAGCACAGATACGCAGTATTTT,CATSFQGSTDTQYF
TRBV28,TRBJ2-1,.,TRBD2,TGTGCCAGCAGTTCCCCTGCGGGGGGGGTACTGGATGAGCAGTTCTTC,CASSSPAGGVLDEQFF
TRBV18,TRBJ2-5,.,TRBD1,TGTGCCAGCTCATCCGACAGGGCTGAGACCCAGTACTTC,CASSSDRAETQYF
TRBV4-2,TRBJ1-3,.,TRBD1,TGTGCCAGCAGCCAAGCCTTTCGATCCTCAGGGGGCTCTGGAAACACCATATATTTT,CASSQAFRSSGGSGNTIYF
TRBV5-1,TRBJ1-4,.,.,TGCGCCAGCAGCTTGGCCCTAACAGATGAAAAACTGTTTTTT,CASSLALTDEKLFF
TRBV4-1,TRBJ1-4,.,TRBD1,TGCGCCAGCAGCCTCCAGGACAGGGATAATGAAAAACTGTTTTTT,CASSLQDRDNEKLFF
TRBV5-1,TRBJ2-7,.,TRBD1,TGCGCCAGCAGCTTGGCCTCATCCGGGACAGGCTTTCACTACGAGCAGTACTTC,CASSLASSGTGFHYEQYF
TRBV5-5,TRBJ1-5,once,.,TGTGCCAGCAGCCCCCTCCCAGGGCCTCGGGATCAGCCCCAGCATTTT,CASSPLPGPRDQPQHF
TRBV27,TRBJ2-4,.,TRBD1,TGTGCCAGCAGTTTCCAACAGGGGGCTGTTGCCAAAAACATTCAGTACTTC,CASSFQQGAVAKNIQYF
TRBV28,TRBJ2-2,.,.,TGTGCCAGCCAATCGAGGTCCCTAGGCACCGGGGAGCTGTTTTTT,CASQSRSLGTGELFF
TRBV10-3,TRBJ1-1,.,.,TGTGCCACCTCCGGGGGGGCCAACACTGAAGCTTTCTTT,CATSGGANTEAFF
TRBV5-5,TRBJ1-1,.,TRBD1,TGTGCCAGCAGCCTGAAACAGGGGGGCACTGAAGCTTTCTTT,CASSLKQGGTEAFF
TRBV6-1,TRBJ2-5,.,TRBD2,TGTGCCAGCAGTGAATGGAGCGGGGGGGCAAAGGAGACCCAGTACTTC,CASSEWSGGAKETQYF